Detailed here is one T cell receptor beta chain. The method was immunoSEQ multiplex PCR; TCRdb's version includes in-frame clones alone and lacks a portion of them. The sample lists roughly 2,500,000 clones, approximately 93% occurring once. These data originate in a study of shared clonotypes between healthy human individuals. CDR1 is MNHEY, CDR2 SMNVEV, per germline (reference sequence). With 0 bases clipped from V and 4 bases from J, the junction kept 8 bases outside the gene matches. The CDR3 totals 16 residues. The chain uses TRBV27 and TRBJ2-5, with 7 bases matching TRBD1. The TCR was taken from a young man in good health. Some clones in this sample may be carry-over from other donors' samples. Sequencing was performed on naive CD4+ T cells from PBMCs. Subset described: CD45RA+ positively selected. CDR3 nucleotide sequence: TGTGCCAGCAGTTTATCGAAGGGGGCAAGGCCAGAGACCCAGTACTTC. As protein: CASSLSKGARPETQYF.